This TCR beta chain comes out of a study of memory CD4+ T cells and cytomegalovirus serostatus. For the study at large: This sample comes from healthy Belgian adults, 8 to 10 CMV seropositive, approximately 22 seronegative.

Clones were sequenced by immunoSEQ multiplex PCR, and TCRdb holds only the in-frame ones, with some missing. The sample lists approximately 61,000 clones; 82% were seen once. The CDR3 has 15 amino acids. Germline V lookup: CDR1 SGHTA, CDR2 FQGTGA. J was trimmed by 4 bases and V by 2 bases; bases with no gene match: 3. Single viable CD3+CD4+CD8-CD45RO+ cells were sorted as the memory CD4+ T cells. CD4+ T cells were isolated by positive magnetic selection. The receptor was derived from an adult in good health and CMV-seronegative. This chain uses TRBV7-3 with TRBJ2-1, with 9 bases identical to TRBD2. What was sequenced was memory CD4+ T cells from blood. CDR3 protein: CASSLGTSFYNEQFF. In DNA, the CDR3 is TGTGCCAGCAGCTTAGGGACTAGCTTTTACAATGAGCAGTTCTTC.